This T cell receptor (beta chain) was recovered during a study of T cells in Graves' hyperthyroidism and ophthalmopathy. RNA transcripts yielded amplified TCR beta CDR3 regions. Primed by the HTBI set, a first-round RT-PCR was run on the TCR CDR3. Via MiXCR, TCRdb re-called the multiplex PCR reads, giving one row per CDR3 protein. The sample consists of around 520,000 distinct CDR3 sequences, approximately 14% of them appearing once. This clonotype was observed at least ten times. An end of the junction does not agree with germline; a read error may underlie this. The patients, who ranged from 18 to 65 in age, presented with newly diagnosed hyperthyroidism lasting under 2 months. The CDR3 totals 13 residues. Germline-derived CDR1 and CDR2 are SGHTA and FQGTGA.

The chain couples TRBV7-3 to TRBJ1-1; maybe TRBD1 (6 bases). The TCR originated in a middle-aged woman with Graves' hyperthyroidism. Sequences were obtained from blood. CDR3 DNA sequence: TGTGCCAGCAGCATAACAGGGACCACTGAAGCTTTCTTT. It encodes CASSITGTTEAFF.